In this sample, the clone carrying this TCR beta chain turned up a few times. This sample is drawn from a study of T cells in Graves' hyperthyroidism and ophthalmopathy. Germline loops: CDR1 LNHDA, CDR2 SQIVND (reference sequence). Between the trimmed V and J ends, which lost 0 bases and 7 bases, there was a span of 7 bases. The length of the CDR3 is 13 residues. TCR beta CDR3 regions were amplified from RNA transcripts. Initially, a first-round RT-PCR of the TCR CDR3 employed the HTBI primer set. TCRdb re-called the multiplex PCR reads with MiXCR, one entry per CDR3 protein. The table lists some 580,000 distinct CDR3 sequences, around 16% of them singletons, with about 3.5% in the top ten.

This receptor was obtained from a woman in her forties with Graves' ophthalmopathy. The rearrangement uses TRBV19 and TRBJ1-5; D is unclear. The sequenced sample consisted of blood. CDR3 sequence reads: CASSIEGLQPQHF. The CDR3 nucleotides are TGTGCCAGTAGTATAGAAGGGTTGCAGCCCCAGCATTTT.